This TCR beta chain came from a study of cytomegalovirus exposure and HLA in healthy donors. Whole-study results and caveats: A later analysis linked a missense DCLRE1C variant to TCR beta V- and J-gene trimming. High specificity and sensitivity for cytomegalovirus status were reported for the classifier. Presence/absence comparisons presumed near-even sequencing depth among donors.

Remarks on this clone: What it binds is not known.

CDR1 and CDR2 (germline): SGHDT, YYEEEE. The trim removed 0 bases at V and 5 bases at J, leaving 11 bases unmatched. The CDR3 totals 18 residues. The PCR used 60 Vbeta and 13 Jbeta primers. Original handling: In a later analysis, of around 83 million unique beta chains, roughly 9.9 million appeared in at least two donors. Only in-frame clones appear in the TCRdb table, and some are missing; sequencing was by immunoSEQ multiplex PCR. The V and J calls and clone size are taken from that table; D and trimming were inferred from the DNA. Of 150,000 to 200,000 clones in the sample, roughly four fifths are singletons; the top ten hold 2.1%.

This sequence originates from a woman aged 18-29 years in good health and CMV-seropositive. V and J are TRBV5-6 and TRBJ2-2, with 9 bases lining up with TRBD2. Specimen: PBMCs. This CDR3 is CASSLVALFSGGTGELFF. The CDR3 nucleotides read TGTGCCAGCAGCTTGGTGGCTCTGTTTAGCGGGGGAACCGGGGAGCTGTTTTTT.